These 15 T cell receptor beta chains were all obtained from the same sample, sequenced in a study of T cells in tumors and immune-related adverse events. The method was immunoSEQ multiplex PCR; TCRdb's version includes in-frame clones alone and lacks a portion of them. This sample has approximately 8,100 clones; 94% occur once, and the top ten carry 2% to 2.5%. The specimen was lymph node tissue, collected from a patient treated with anti-PD-1 therapy. These receptors all come from a female donor with metastatic renal cell carcinoma.

The count of this clone is one. The CDR3 loop is CASSGQTRTAQFF. Here the CDR3 DNA reads TGTGCCAGCAGTGGACAGACACGTACCGCGCAGTTCTTC. This chain uses TRBV2 with TRBJ2-1; TRBD1 is a possible D gene (5 bases). The germline V gene has CDR1 SNHLY and CDR2 FYNNEI. V lost 4 bases and J 12 bases, leaving 16 bases between the germline ends. This CDR3 region has 13 residues.

This chain connects TRBV28 to TRBJ2-2; a possible D gene is TRBD2 (6 bases). The CDR3 contains 15 residues. Germline values: CDR1 MDHEN, CDR2 SYDVKM. V was clipped by 7 bases and J by 1 base, with 13 bases between them. The CDR3 loop is CASNSLSGNTGELFF. For the CDR3, the DNA is TGTGCCAGCAATTCACTTAGCGGGAACACCGGGGAGCTGTTTTTT. The full variable domain, its missing parts supplied by reference TRBV28 and TRBJ2-2, is DVKVTQSSRYLVKRTGEKVFLECVQDMDHENMFWYRQDPGLGLRLIYFSYDVKMKEKGDIPEGYSVSREKKERFSLILESASTNQTSMYLCASNSLSGNTGELFFGEGSRLTVL.

The chain carries TRBV7-2 and TRBJ2-5, with TRBD2 matching 10 bases. The V segment lost 5 bases and the J segment 3 bases; nucleotides outside the gene matches: 9. This CDR3 is built from 16 residues. Germline lookup yields CDR1 SGHTA and CDR2 FQGNSA. The DNA of the CDR3 is TGTGCCAGCAGCAACGCGGCTAGCGGGAGCAAAGAGACCCAGTACTTC. Protein sequence: CASSNAASGSKETQYF. Looking up the rest from reference TRBV7-2 and TRBJ2-5 gives the full variable domain: GAGVSQSPSNKVTEKGKDVELRCDPISGHTALYWYRQSLGQGLEFLIYFQGNSAPDKSGLPSDRFSAERTGGSVSTLTIQRTQQEDSAVYLCASSNAASGSKETQYFGPGTRLLVL.

The rearrangement links TRBV18 to TRBJ1-2; perhaps TRBD1 as D (6 bases). This CDR3 has 16 amino acids. With 2 bases removed from V and 6 bases from J, the gap between germline ends came to 19 bases. CDR1 and CDR2 from the germline V gene are KGHSH and LQKENI. The CDR3 loop reads CASSPIDAGTSNGYTF. The DNA of the CDR3 is TGTGCCAGCTCACCAATAGATGCCGGGACATCTAATGGCTACACCTTC.

Here the CDR3 DNA reads TGTGCCAGCCTACAGGGATTAGAAACAGATACGCAGTATTTT. This encodes CASLQGLETDTQYF. The chain links TRBV2 to TRBJ2-3, with D possibly TRBD1 on 6 matching bases. Trimming took 8 bases from V and 3 from J, leaving 15 bases between them. CDR1 is SNHLY and CDR2 is FYNNEI in the germline V gene. CDR3 size: 14 residues.

In nucleotides, the CDR3 is TGTGCCAGCAGTGCTCAGCCTAACTATGGCTACACCTTC. Protein sequence: CASSAQPNYGYTF. V and J are TRBV6-5 and TRBJ1-2; no reliable D call. Germline V CDR1 and CDR2: MNHEY, SVGAGI. This CDR3 region has 13 residues. Trimming removed 5 bases at V and 0 bases at J, with 7 bases between.

The rearrangement links TRBV4-1 to TRBJ2-7, with D possibly being TRBD1 (6 bases). Per the germline V gene, CDR1 is MGHRA and CDR2 is YSYEKL. V lost 1 base, J lost 3 bases, and 10 bases lay in between. This CDR3 is 14 amino acids long. CDR3 bases: TGCGCCAGCAGCCAAGGGGAACAGGGCTACGAGCAGTACTTC. This codes for CASSQGEQGYEQYF.

This chain links TRBV19 with TRBJ1-1, with TRBD1 identical over 8 bases. This CDR3 contains 15 residues. Germline CDR1 is LNHDA and CDR2 is SQIVND (reference sequence). With V trimmed by 4 bases and J by 0 bases, 4 bases remained unmatched. The CDR3 reads CASSTSTGVNTEAFF. In nucleotides, the CDR3 is TGTGCCAGTAGTACCTCGACAGGGGTGAACACTGAAGCTTTCTTT.

J is TRBJ1-3 and V is TRBV21-1. TRBV21-1 is labeled a pseudogene. The CDR3 is 19 amino acids. The CDR3 sequence is CASSKGGSSGIGLGNTIYF. Here the CDR3 DNA reads TGTGCCAGCAGCAAAGGGGGTTCGTCGGGGATAGGACTTGGAAACACCATATATTTT.

The V call is TRBV5-4, the J call TRBJ2-7; 7 positions match TRBD1. In germline, CDR1 is SGHNT, CDR2 YYREEE (reference sequence). Trimming took 4 bases from V and 2 from J; bases not matched to a gene: 3. The CDR3 is made up of 13 amino acids. CDR3 region: CASSPGTAYEQYF. The CDR3 bases are TGTGCCAGCAGCCCCGGGACAGCCTACGAGCAGTACTTC.

The rearrangement links TRBV19 to TRBJ1-1, with 8 bases that match TRBD1. The trim removed 5 bases at V and 5 bases at J, leaving 10 bases unmatched. The CDR3 covers 15 residues. The germline gives CDR1 LNHDA, CDR2 SQIVND (reference sequence). DNA of the CDR3: TGTGCCAGTAGTCCGGACAGGGCCGTTAGGACTGAAGCTTTCTTT. Its translation is CASSPDRAVRTEAFF.

The V and J genes are TRBV19 and TRBJ1-1; D is ambiguous. The CDR3 runs 15 residues. V shed 0 bases and J shed 0 bases, with 8 bases lying between them. CDR1 and CDR2 from the germline V gene are LNHDA and SQIVND (reference sequence). Here the CDR3 DNA reads TGTGCCAGTAGTATAGATGGAAACATGAACACTGAAGCTTTCTTT. Translating it yields CASSIDGNMNTEAFF. Looking up the rest from reference TRBV19 and TRBJ1-1 gives the full variable domain: DGGITQSPKYLFRKEGQNVTLSCEQNLNHDAMYWYRQDPGQGLRLIYYSQIVNDFQKGDIAEGYSVSREKKESFPLTVTSAQKNPTAFYLCASSIDGNMNTEAFFGQGTRLTVV.

The chain has TRBV11-2 and TRBJ2-1; D possibly corresponds to TRBD2 (5 bases). Germline-derived CDR1 and CDR2 are SGHAT and FQNNGV. The V gene lost 4 bases and the J gene lost 8 bases, with 12 bases spanning the gap. This CDR3 comprises 13 residues. In nucleotides, the CDR3 is TGTGCCAGCAGCTCACTAGGGCCGGATGAGCAGTTCTTC. It codes for CASSSLGPDEQFF. The complete variable domain, with remaining parts taken from reference TRBV11-2 and TRBJ2-1, reads EAGVAQSPRYKIIEKRQSVAFWCNPISGHATLYWYQQILGQGPKLLIQFQNNGVVDDSQLPKDRFSAERLKGVDSTLKIQPAKLEDSAVYLCASSSLGPDEQFFGPGTRLTVL.

This rearrangement joins TRBV15 to TRBJ2-7, with D possibly being TRBD1 (7 bases). CDR1 is LNHNV, CDR2 YYDKDF, per germline (reference sequence). This CDR3 contains 14 residues. The V gene lost 4 bases and the J gene lost 6 bases, with 16 bases spanning the gap. Here the CDR3 DNA reads TGTGCCACCAGCACGGGGGACAGCGGCATCGAGCAGTACTTC. Translated, it gives CATSTGDSGIEQYF.

CDR3 DNA: TGTGCCAGCAGCAATGATAACACTGAAGCTTTCTTT. Protein: CASSNDNTEAFF. This chain links TRBV11-3 with TRBJ1-1; no reliable D call. Trimming left V 5 bases short and J 2 bases short, with 6 bases between. Germline V lookup: CDR1 SGHNT, CDR2 YENEEA. The CDR3 has 12 amino acids.